Given below is one T cell receptor beta chain in context. Its target is unknown. This entry is derived from a study of T cell responses to AZD1222 COVID-19 vaccine. Study-level results: Repertoire sampling happened only post peak T cell response. Spike was spanned by vaccine-associated CD4 TCRs, which were dominant at 160-218 and 743-854. Among spike-specific TCRs, nearly half reportedly target unmutated variant regions.

The repertoire was sequenced with immunoSEQ multiplex PCR; TCRdb's copy has only in-frame clones and lacks some. The sample includes 150,000 to 200,000 clones, 70% to 90% of them seen just once. The CDR3 runs to 14 residues. V lost 3 bases to trimming and J lost 5 bases; unmatched junction nucleotides: 5. Per germline, CDR1 SGDLS and CDR2 YYNGEE. This receptor was obtained from an adult in good health. The J gene is TRBJ1-5, the V gene TRBV9; 7 positions agree with TRBD1. This sample comprised peripheral blood, obtained on day 0 of AZD1222 vaccination. CDR3 nucleotides: TGTGCCAGCAGCGCCTGGACAGGATATCAGCCCCAGCATTTT. Residues: CASSAWTGYQPQHF.